Presented here are 24 T cell receptor beta chains from one specimen sequenced in a study of blood T cell repertoires in COVID-19. Libraries were prepared by immunoSEQ multiplex PCR; TCRdb keeps only in-frame clonotypes and omits some of them. This table holds around 620,000 clones, over 80% found once. Sequencing used peripheral blood. All receptors come from a young woman with acute or convalescent COVID-19.

The V gene is TRBV10-3, the J gene TRBJ2-7; the D gene is possibly TRBD1 (6 bases). This CDR3 region has 12 residues. V lost 6 bases and J lost 3, with 9 bases in between. Germline CDR1 and CDR2: ENHRY and SYGVKD. Here the CDR3 reads CAIRQTGYEQYF. CDR3 sequence (DNA): TGTGCCATCAGACAGACAGGCTACGAGCAGTACTTC.

The V gene is TRBV5-8, the J gene TRBJ2-3; D not resolved. V lost 7 bases and J lost 4, with 16 bases in between. Germline V gives CDR1 SGHTS, CDR2 YDEGEE. The CDR3 consists of 14 residues. The CDR3 bases are TGTGCCAGCGGTGCGGAGCCGGGTTCAGATACGCAGTATTTT. Translation gives CASGAEPGSDTQYF.

The V and J genes are TRBV6-4 and TRBJ2-2, with a weak D call TRBD1 (5 bases). This CDR3 spans 14 amino acids. V lost 3 bases to trimming and J lost 3 bases, with 8 bases between them. The germline V gene has CDR1 MRHNA and CDR2 SNTAGT. The CDR3 region has the DNA TGTGCCAGCAGTGAACTACAGGACACCGGGGAGCTGTTTTTT. Translating gives CASSELQDTGELFF.

CDR3 region: CASSLGQGAANYGYTF. The CDR3 nucleotides are TGTGCCAGCAGCCTGGGACAGGGGGCGGCTAACTATGGCTACACCTTC. The rearrangement joins TRBV5-6 to TRBJ1-2, with 12 bases lining up with TRBD1. Germline V gene lookup returns CDR1 SGHDT and CDR2 YYEEEE. The length of the CDR3 is 16 residues. The junction had 4 bases not matched to a gene; V was cut back by 4 bases and J by 0 bases.

The chain joins TRBV19 to TRBJ1-1, with D tentatively TRBD1 (6 bases). Germline V gives CDR1 LNHDA, CDR2 SQIVND (reference sequence). The CDR3 covers 14 residues. V gave up 3 bases and J gave up 11 bases, with 19 bases separating them. Here the CDR3 reads CASSMELGRQVAFF. CDR3 nucleotide sequence: TGTGCCAGTAGTATGGAGTTAGGGCGACAGGTGGCTTTCTTT.

The chain combines TRBV29-1 with TRBJ2-5; 7 bases fit TRBD1. Germline loops: CDR1 SQVTM, CDR2 ANQGSEA. Trimming took 7 bases from V and 0 from J; bases not matched to a gene: 5. This CDR3 is 13 amino acids long. The DNA of the CDR3 is TGCAGCGGACCGGACAGGTACCAAGAGACCCAGTACTTC. Its protein product is CSGPDRYQETQYF.

The chain uses TRBV5-4 and TRBJ1-2; 8 nucleotides line up with TRBD1. V shed 3 bases, J shed 2 bases, and the junction held 3 bases outside the gene matches. This CDR3 spans 14 amino acids. The germline V gene encodes CDR1 SGHNT and CDR2 YYREEE (reference sequence). The CDR3, as DNA: TGTGCCAGCAGCTCCCGGACAGGGAACTATGGCTACACCTTC. It encodes CASSSRTGNYGYTF.

J is TRBJ1-6 and V is TRBV6-2 or TRBV6-3, with a possible D match to TRBD1 (5 bases). This CDR3 is built from 16 residues. CDR1 and CDR2 (germline): MNHEY, SVGEGT. V lost 6 bases and J 10 bases, leaving 22 bases between the germline ends. In DNA, the CDR3 is TGTGCCAGCAGCCACGAATCTGGCAGGGCCAGCTCACCCCTCCACTTT. Its translation: CASSHESGRASSPLHF.

The rearrangement links TRBV9 to TRBJ2-1; 7 bases are shared with TRBD1. Looked up from germline, CDR1 is SGDLS and CDR2 is YYNGEE. V was pared by 3 bases and J by 14 bases, with 14 bases of the junction left unmatched. The CDR3 is 14 amino acids. CDR3 residues: CASSDSKGGAVEFF. CDR3 coding DNA: TGTGCCAGCAGCGATAGTAAAGGGGGCGCAGTTGAGTTCTTC. Full variable domain (remainder filled in from reference TRBV9 and TRBJ2-1): DSGVTQTPKHLITATGQRVTLRCSPRSGDLSVYWYQQSLDQGLQFLIQYYNGEERAKGNILERFSAQQFPDLHSELNLSSLELGDSALYFCASSDSKGGAVEFFGPGTRLTVL.

J is TRBJ1-3 and V is TRBV10-2; D is unresolved. The V and J ends lost 3 bases and 1 base respectively, with 13 bases between them. Germline loops: CDR1 WSHSY, CDR2 SAAADI. The CDR3 totals 16 residues. CDR3 sequence (DNA): TGCGCCAGCAGTGAATTTAAGCGGGATTCTGGAAACACCATATATTTT. It translates to CASSEFKRDSGNTIYF.

The V and J genes are TRBV24-1 and TRBJ2-7; unclear D gene. The CDR3 has 13 residues. Germline V lookup: CDR1 KGHDR, CDR2 SFDVKD. V lost 4 bases and J 3 bases, leaving 9 bases between the germline ends. CDR3 protein: CATSDPVLYEQYF. DNA of the CDR3: TGTGCCACCAGTGACCCCGTCCTCTACGAGCAGTACTTC.

This clone was detected once. This chain uses TRBV2 with TRBJ1-2, with no clear D. The CDR3 spans 16 residues. Germline CDR1 SNHLY, CDR2 FYNNEI. V lost 2 bases to trimming and J lost 4 bases, with 17 bases between them. In DNA, the CDR3 is TGTGCCAGCAGTGAAAATTCGTTAAACTCACTCTATGGCTACACCTTC. It translates to CASSENSLNSLYGYTF.

The V call is TRBV9, the J call TRBJ2-1; D gene uncertain. Germline V CDR1 and CDR2: SGDLS, YYNGEE. V lost 3 bases and J lost 2, with 9 bases in between. This CDR3 has 14 amino acids. This chain's CDR3 is CASSGRLAYNEQFF. CDR3 bases: TGTGCCAGCAGCGGTCGACTCGCCTACAATGAGCAGTTCTTC.

The V call is TRBV30, the J call TRBJ2-7; possibly TRBD1 for D (6 bases). Per germline, CDR1 GTSNPN and CDR2 SVGIG (reference sequence). The CDR3 contains 13 residues. V was clipped by 2 bases and J by 6 bases, with 14 bases between them. The CDR3 sequence is CAWSFWDTAEQYF. DNA for the CDR3: TGTGCCTGGAGTTTTTGGGACACTGCCGAGCAGTACTTC.

J is TRBJ2-7 and V is TRBV18; a weak D match, TRBD2 (5 bases). CDR3 length equals 12 residues. With 8 bases removed from V and 4 bases from J, the gap between germline ends came to 12 bases. Germline V gives CDR1 KGHSH, CDR2 LQKENI. The CDR3, as DNA: TGTGCCAGCCAAGGTCCGGGGTACGAGCAGTACTTC. It yields the protein CASQGPGYEQYF.

This rearrangement joins TRBV6-5 to TRBJ1-2; D gene ambiguous. Per the germline V gene, CDR1 is MNHEY and CDR2 is SVGAGI. V was shortened by 5 bases and J by 7 bases, with 14 bases between the two germline ends. This CDR3 contains 13 residues. CDR3 sequence (DNA): TGTGCCAGCAGTCCGGTTCCGGGAGGTGGCTACACCTTC. Translated, it gives CASSPVPGGGYTF.

Comment on this clone: The junction departs from germline at one end; a sequencing error may be responsible. The chain uses TRBV6-5 and TRBJ2-3; TRBD2 agrees at 10 bases. Germline V gene lookup returns CDR1 MNHEY and CDR2 SVGAGI. The CDR3 consists of 15 residues. CDR3: CASSLSGGATDTQFF. The CDR3 DNA sequence: TGTGCCAGCAGTCTCAGCGGGGGGGCCACAGATACGCAGTTTTTT.

The chain recombines TRBV20-1 with TRBJ1-2; TRBD1 aligns across 7 bases. The CDR3 sequence is 11 residues long. J lost 5 bases, V lost 5 bases, and 2 bases had no gene match. Germline CDR1 DFQATT, CDR2 SNEGSKA (reference sequence). The CDR3 is CSAEQGYGYTF. CDR3 nucleotide sequence: TGCAGTGCTGAACAGGGGTATGGCTACACCTTC.

In its sample, this clone was seen once. The chain recombines TRBV2 with TRBJ1-3; D might be TRBD1 (6 bases). Germline CDR1 and CDR2: SNHLY and FYNNEI. This CDR3 comprises 16 residues. Trimming pared 3 bases from V and 1 base from J, leaving 13 bases between. The CDR3 reads CASSDNRDQSGNTIYF. CDR3 DNA: TGTGCCAGCAGTGATAACAGGGATCAATCTGGAAACACCATATATTTT.

The chain links TRBV7-9 to TRBJ2-3, with D unclear. With 5 bases removed from V and 5 bases from J, the gap between germline ends came to 11 bases. The germline CDR1 and CDR2 sequences are SEHNR and FQNEAQ (reference sequence). The CDR3 runs to 13 residues. The CDR3 bases are TGTGCCAGCAGCACTACAAAAAAAGATACGCAGTATTTT. It yields the protein CASSTTKKDTQYF.

The rearrangement links TRBV29-1 to TRBJ1-1; a possible D gene is TRBD1 (6 bases). CDR3 size: 13 residues. The germline V and J ends were trimmed by 5 bases and 1 base, with 11 bases remaining between them. CDR1 is SQVTM and CDR2 is ANQGSEA in the germline V gene. For the CDR3, the DNA is TGCAGCGTTAGGAGGACAGAGAACACTGAAGCTTTCTTT. Protein product: CSVRRTENTEAFF.

The rearrangement joins TRBV7-2 to TRBJ1-2; the D is unclear. The length of the CDR3 is 14 residues. Trimming took off 1 base at V and 1 base at J, with 7 bases between the two ends. The germline gives CDR1 SGHTA, CDR2 FQGNSA. In DNA form, the CDR3 reads TGTGCCAGCAGCTTAGGAGGGAATAACTATGGCTACACCTTC. Protein product: CASSLGGNNYGYTF.

The V gene is TRBV4-2, the J gene TRBJ2-7; 10 nucleotides agree with TRBD2. Germline V gives CDR1 LGHNA, CDR2 YNFKEQ. The trim removed 1 base at V and 9 bases at J, leaving 3 bases unmatched. This CDR3 has 13 residues. The CDR3 region is CASSQGLAGAQYF. Here the CDR3 DNA reads TGTGCCAGCAGCCAAGGACTAGCGGGCGCGCAGTACTTC.

V and J are TRBV6-2 or TRBV6-3 and TRBJ1-1, with D possibly matching TRBD1 (5 bases). V lost 6 bases and J lost 4, with 15 bases in between. Per germline, CDR1 MNHEY and CDR2 SVGEGT. The CDR3 is 14 amino acids. The CDR3 nucleotides are TGTGCCAGCAGCCTAAGGGGCACGAGCACTGAAGCTTTCTTT. Its translation is CASSLRGTSTEAFF.